Below, 5 T cell receptor beta chains from the same sample are listed, as sequenced in a study of blood T cells in healthy people across ages. Then a second PCR, running roughly 7 to 12 cycles, was carried out with a sample-barcoded 5' primer and a J-beta primer mix. TCRdb ran MiXCR on the 5' RACE reads and lists one entry per CDR3 protein. Among about 680,000 distinct CDR3 sequences, roughly 50% were seen once, and the ten largest hold roughly 30%. The sequenced sample was blood. All receptors come from a woman in her sixties in good health.

The V and J genes are TRBV20-1 and TRBJ2-1, with 10 bases identical to TRBD2. Germline V CDR1 and CDR2: DFQATT, SNEGSKA (reference sequence). This CDR3 spans 15 amino acids. Germline trimming cut 0 bases from V and 13 bases from J; bases unmatched to any gene: 12. CDR3 amino acids: CSARDPLAGVTFQFF. The CDR3 DNA reads TGCAGTGCTAGAGATCCTCTAGCGGGAGTGACCTTTCAGTTCTTC.

The V and J genes are TRBV11-3 and TRBJ2-1; D is unresolved. The CDR3 has 13 residues. Trimming left V 1 base short and J 9 bases short, with 10 bases between. The germline gives CDR1 SGHNT, CDR2 YENEEA. CDR3: CASSLVRLGEQFF. The CDR3 DNA sequence: TGTGCCAGCAGCTTAGTGCGTTTGGGTGAGCAGTTCTTC.

This chain uses TRBV29-1 with TRBJ2-3, with D perhaps TRBD1 (8 bases). This CDR3 is built from 13 residues. With 7 bases removed from V and 3 bases from J, the gap between germline ends came to 14 bases. CDR1 is SQVTM, CDR2 ANQGSEA, per germline. CDR3 sequence reads: CSGDRGGTDTQYF. Here the CDR3 DNA reads TGCAGCGGTGACAGGGGAGGGACAGATACGCAGTATTTT.

The chain combines TRBV11-3 with TRBJ2-3, with 7 bases matching TRBD2. Trimming removed 5 bases from V and 0 bases from J; junction bases left unmatched: 8. The germline V gene has CDR1 SGHNT and CDR2 YENEEA. The CDR3 loop spans 16 amino acids. The CDR3 here is CASSRYGGGSTDTQYF. The CDR3 DNA reads as TGTGCCAGCAGCCGGTATGGCGGGGGTAGCACAGATACGCAGTATTTT.

As to this clonotype: The germline gene is not matched at one end of the junction; a read error may be the cause. The chain couples TRBV7-3 to TRBJ2-3; 7 nucleotides agree with TRBD1. Per germline, CDR1 SGHTA and CDR2 FQGTGA. The CDR3 consists of 13 residues. Written as DNA, the CDR3 is TGTGCCAGCAGCCTAACAGGGGAATTAGAGCAGTATTTT. Its translation: CASSLTGELEQYF. The whole variable domain, remainder taken from reference TRBV7-3 and TRBJ2-3, is GAGVSQTPSNKVTEKGKYVELRCDPISGHTALYWYRQSLGQGPEFLIYFQGTGAADDSGLPNDRFFAVRPEGSVSTLKIQRTERGDSAVYLCASSLTGELEQYFGPGTRLTVL.